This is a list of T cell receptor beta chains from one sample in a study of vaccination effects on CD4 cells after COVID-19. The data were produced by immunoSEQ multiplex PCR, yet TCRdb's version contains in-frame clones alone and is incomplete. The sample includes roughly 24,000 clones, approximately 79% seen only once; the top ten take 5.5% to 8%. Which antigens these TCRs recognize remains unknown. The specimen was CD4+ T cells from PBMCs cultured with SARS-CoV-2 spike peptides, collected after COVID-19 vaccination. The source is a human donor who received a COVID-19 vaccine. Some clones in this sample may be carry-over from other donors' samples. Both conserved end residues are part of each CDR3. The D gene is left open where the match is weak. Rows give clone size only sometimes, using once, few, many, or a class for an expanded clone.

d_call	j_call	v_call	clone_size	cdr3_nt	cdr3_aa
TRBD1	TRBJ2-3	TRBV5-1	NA	TGCGCCAGCAGCTTGCGGGACAGGGCCGAAGATACGCAGTATTTT	CASSLRDRAEDTQYF
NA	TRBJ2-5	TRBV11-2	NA	TGTGCCAGCAGCTTAGACAGGGGAGAGACCCAGTACTTC	CASSLDRGETQYF
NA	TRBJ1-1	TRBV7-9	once	TGTGCCAGCGAAAGAGCCGGGAGGAACACTGAAGCTTTCTTT	CASERAGRNTEAFF
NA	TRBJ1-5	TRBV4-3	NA	TGCGCCAGCAGCCAAGCGCGGGGTCAGCCCCAGCATTTT	CASSQARGQPQHF
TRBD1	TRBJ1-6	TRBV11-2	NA	TGTGCCAGCGGGACAGGGCTTAATTCACCCCTCCACTTT	CASGTGLNSPLHF
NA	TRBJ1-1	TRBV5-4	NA	TGTGCCAGCAGCCTCGGCTCCATATTTTTGAACACTGAAGCTTTCTTT	CASSLGSIFLNTEAFF
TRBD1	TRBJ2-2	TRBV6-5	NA	TGTGCCAGCAGAAACAGGGGGCTGGGCGGGGAGCTGTTTTTT	CASRNRGLGGELFF
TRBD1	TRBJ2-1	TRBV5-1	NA	TGCGCCAGCAACCCACAGGGGTACAATGAGCAGTTCTTC	CASNPQGYNEQFF
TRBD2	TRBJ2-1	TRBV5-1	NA	TGCGCCAGCAGCCGCGGACTAGCAGGGCCCTACAATGAGCAGTTCTTC	CASSRGLAGPYNEQFF
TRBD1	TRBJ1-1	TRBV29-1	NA	TGCAGCGTTGATTCCCGGGGCAGGGGGTCCAGGGGCACTGAAGCTTTCTTT	CSVDSRGRGSRGTEAFF
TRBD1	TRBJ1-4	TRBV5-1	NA	TGCGCCAGCAGCTCGGGACAGGGCGTTATGAGGGGGAATGAAAAACTGTTTTTT	CASSSGQGVMRGNEKLFF
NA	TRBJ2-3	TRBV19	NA	TGTGCCAGTTGCAGGGTGTCAACAGATACGCAGTATTTT	CASCRVSTDTQYF
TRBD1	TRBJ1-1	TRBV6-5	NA	TGTGCCAGCAGGCCGACAGGGCGTTTTACTGAAGCTTTCTTT	CASRPTGRFTEAFF
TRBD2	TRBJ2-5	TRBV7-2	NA	TGTGCCAGCAGCCCGCCTCGACTAGCGGGGGGGCAAGAGACCCAGTACTTC	CASSPPRLAGGQETQYF
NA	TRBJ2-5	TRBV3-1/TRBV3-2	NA	TGTGCCAGCAGCCATGGATCAGGCCCCCAGTACTTC	CASSHGSGPQYF
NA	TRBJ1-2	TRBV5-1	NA	TGCGCCAGCAGCTTGGCCGGTCAGTCTAATGGCTACACCTTC	CASSLAGQSNGYTF
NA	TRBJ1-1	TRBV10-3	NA	TGTGCCATCAGTGAGCACAACAGGGTTAACACTGAAGCTTTCTTT	CAISEHNRVNTEAFF
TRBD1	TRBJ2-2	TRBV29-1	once	TGCAGCGTTGAAGATCGTCAGGGGGTGACCGGGGAGCTGTTTTTT	CSVEDRQGVTGELFF
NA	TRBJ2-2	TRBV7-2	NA	TGTGCCAGCAGCGCAGTGGGTACCGGGGAGCTGTTTTTT	CASSAVGTGELFF
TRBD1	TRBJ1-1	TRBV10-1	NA	TGCGCCAGCAGTGAGAGGACAGGGAAGAACACTGAAGCTTTCTTT	CASSERTGKNTEAFF
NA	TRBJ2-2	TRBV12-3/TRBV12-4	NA	TGTGCCAGCAATCCTGGCCTCGGAGAGCTGTTTTTT	CASNPGLGELFF
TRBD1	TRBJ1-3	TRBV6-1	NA	TGTGCCAGCAGTGAATGGGACAGCTCTGGAAACACCATATATTTT	CASSEWDSSGNTIYF
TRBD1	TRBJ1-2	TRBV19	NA	TGTGCCAGTAGTCTAGGGACAGGCCTGAACTATGGCTACACCTTC	CASSLGTGLNYGYTF
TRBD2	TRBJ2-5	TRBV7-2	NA	TGTGCCAGCAGCTTAGTCTTTAGTGGCGGGGGGGCCGTAGAGACCCAGTACTTC	CASSLVFSGGGAVETQYF
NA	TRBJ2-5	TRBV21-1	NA	TGTGCCAGCAGCTATCGACTGGGGACAGAGACCCAGTACTTC	CASSYRLGTETQYF
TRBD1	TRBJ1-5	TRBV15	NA	TGTGCCACCAGCAGCGCGGGACAGGCCCCGAGGGCTAGCAATCAGCCCCAGCATTTT	CATSSAGQAPRASNQPQHF
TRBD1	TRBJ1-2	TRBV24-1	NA	TGTGCCACCGGGGACAGGGGCGGCTACACCTTC	CATGDRGGYTF
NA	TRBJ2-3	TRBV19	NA	TGTGCCAGTAGTATTTACAGGGTACGCACAGATACGCAGTATTTT	CASSIYRVRTDTQYF
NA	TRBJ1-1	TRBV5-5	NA	TGTGCCAGCAGCGGCTCTTATGGAACTGAAGCTTTCTTT	CASSGSYGTEAFF
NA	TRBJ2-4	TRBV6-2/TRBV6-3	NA	TGTGCCAGCAGTTACGCGGCAAGAAGGTCGAACATTCAGTACTTC	CASSYAARRSNIQYF
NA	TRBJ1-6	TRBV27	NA	TGTGCCAGCGCCTCTCTTTCCCTGGGACACTCTAATTCACCCCTCCACTTT	CASASLSLGHSNSPLHF
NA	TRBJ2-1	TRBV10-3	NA	TGTGCCATCAGTCCGGGACCGCACAATGAGCAGTTCTTC	CAISPGPHNEQFF
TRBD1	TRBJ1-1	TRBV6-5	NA	TGTGCCAGCAGAACATTGACAGGGGAGGCCGGAGCTTTCTTT	CASRTLTGEAGAFF
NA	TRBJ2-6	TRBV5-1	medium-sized	TGCGCCAGCAGCATTTACTCTGGGGCCAACGTCCTGACTTTC	CASSIYSGANVLTF
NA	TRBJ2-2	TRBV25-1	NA	TGTGCCAGCAGTCCCCGGTTGGCGGACACCGGGGAGCTGTTTTTT	CASSPRLADTGELFF
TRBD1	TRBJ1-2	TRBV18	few	TGTGCCAGCTCAACCAGTCAGCGTCCACAGGGGCTACCCTATGGCTACACCTTC	CASSTSQRPQGLPYGYTF
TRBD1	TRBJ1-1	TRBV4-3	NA	TGCGCCAGCAGCCAAGTGCCGGGGGGACAGAGCGCGGCTTTCTTT	CASSQVPGGQSAAFF
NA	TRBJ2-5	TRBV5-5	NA	TGTGCCAGCAGCTTCCACAGATCCCAAGAGACCCAGTACTTC	CASSFHRSQETQYF
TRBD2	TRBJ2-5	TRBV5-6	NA	TGTGCCAGCAGCTCCGAGCGGGGGGGCCCCCGGGAGACCCAGTACTTC	CASSSERGGPRETQYF
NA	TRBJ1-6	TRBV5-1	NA	TGCGCCAGCAGCGCGGACTCCAGCTCCTATAATTCACCCCTCCACTTT	CASSADSSSYNSPLHF
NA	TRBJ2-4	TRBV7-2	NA	TGTGCCAGCAGCTTACAGGTAGCCAAAAACATTCAGTACTTC	CASSLQVAKNIQYF
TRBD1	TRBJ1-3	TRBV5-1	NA	TGCGCCAGCAGCGGGGGACAGGGAGGTGGAAACACCATATATTTT	CASSGGQGGGNTIYF